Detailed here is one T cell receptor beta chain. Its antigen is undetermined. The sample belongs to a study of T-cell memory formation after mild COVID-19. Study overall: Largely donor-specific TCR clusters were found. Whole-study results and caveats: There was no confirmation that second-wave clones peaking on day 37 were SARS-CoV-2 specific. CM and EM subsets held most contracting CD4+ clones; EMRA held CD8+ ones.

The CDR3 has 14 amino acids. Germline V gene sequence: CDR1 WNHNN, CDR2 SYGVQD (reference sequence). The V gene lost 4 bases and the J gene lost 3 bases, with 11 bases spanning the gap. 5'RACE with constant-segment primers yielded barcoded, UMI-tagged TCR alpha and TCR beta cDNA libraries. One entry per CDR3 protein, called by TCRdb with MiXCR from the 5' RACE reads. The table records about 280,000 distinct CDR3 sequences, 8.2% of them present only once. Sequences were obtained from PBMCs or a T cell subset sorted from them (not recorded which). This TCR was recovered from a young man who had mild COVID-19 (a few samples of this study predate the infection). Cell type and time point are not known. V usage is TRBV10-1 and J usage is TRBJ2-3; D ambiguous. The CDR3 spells CASSALQGTDTQYF. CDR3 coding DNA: TGCGCCAGCAGTGCCCTCCAAGGGACAGATACGCAGTATTTT.